One T cell receptor (beta chain) is described in this entry. The germline gives CDR1 SGHDT, CDR2 YYEEEE. The CDR3 loop spans 15 amino acids. Trimming took 0 bases from V and 7 from J; bases not matched to a gene: 5. The entry originates in a study of blood T cell repertoires in COVID-19. Study-level background: The study drew acute and convalescent COVID-19 samples from the United States, Italy and Spain.

Measured with immunoSEQ multiplex PCR; TCRdb has only the in-frame clones, and not every one. The sample carries roughly 100,000 clones, more than 80% recorded once. This TCR came from an older woman with acute or convalescent COVID-19. Sequencing was carried out using peripheral blood. The rearrangement uses TRBV5-6 and TRBJ1-5, with 9 bases lining up with TRBD1. Here the CDR3 DNA reads TGTGCCAGCAGCTTGGCCGGACAGGGGATACAGCCCCAGCATTTT. It translates to CASSLAGQGIQPQHF.